This T cell receptor beta chain was sequenced for a study of T cell changes during pregnancy in multiple sclerosis. This table comes from immunoSEQ multiplex PCR, and its TCRdb copy is limited to in-frame clones, with some not included. This sample carries under 100,000 clones, under 95% of them seen once, and the ten largest clones take around 1.7%. This clone was detected a few times. CDR3 length: 14 amino acids. CDR1 and CDR2 (germline): SNHLY, FYNNEI. The V and J ends lost 2 bases and 8 bases respectively, with 15 bases between them. This rearrangement joins TRBV2 to TRBJ1-2, with D perhaps TRBD1 (6 bases). The receptor was isolated from a female donor in good health, enrolled as a control in a pregnancy study. This material consisted of peripheral blood, taken in the first trimester of pregnancy. Written as DNA, the CDR3 is TGTGCCAGCAGTGAATTTAGGGGGACGGGGGGCTACACCTTC. Residues: CASSEFRGTGGYTF.